This TCR beta chain came from a study of cytomegalovirus exposure and HLA in healthy donors. The approximately 120-subject validation cohort, separate from the roughly 670-subject first cohort, included the donors. Concerning this clone itself: No antigen is known for it. The limits of the CDR3 on the DNA are not certain, so only TCRdb's listed CDR3 is given.

Method: immunoSEQ multiplex PCR; TCRdb's copy keeps in-frame clones and lacks some. The sample holds over 150,000 clones, approximately 84% seen once. The study, taken as a whole, reports: CMV antigen specificity was confirmed in vitro for three CMV-associated chains. The listing of some 170 TCR beta chains classed them as cytomegalovirus-associated.

The receptor comes from a woman aged 18-30 years in good health and CMV-seropositive. Sequencing was done on a sample of PBMCs.

The CDR3 spells CASSFGAGASFF. This chain joins TRBV5-6 and TRBJ1-1. The CDR3 has 12 amino acids, counting both end residues. Germline V gene data show CDR1 as SGHDT and CDR2 as YYEEEE.